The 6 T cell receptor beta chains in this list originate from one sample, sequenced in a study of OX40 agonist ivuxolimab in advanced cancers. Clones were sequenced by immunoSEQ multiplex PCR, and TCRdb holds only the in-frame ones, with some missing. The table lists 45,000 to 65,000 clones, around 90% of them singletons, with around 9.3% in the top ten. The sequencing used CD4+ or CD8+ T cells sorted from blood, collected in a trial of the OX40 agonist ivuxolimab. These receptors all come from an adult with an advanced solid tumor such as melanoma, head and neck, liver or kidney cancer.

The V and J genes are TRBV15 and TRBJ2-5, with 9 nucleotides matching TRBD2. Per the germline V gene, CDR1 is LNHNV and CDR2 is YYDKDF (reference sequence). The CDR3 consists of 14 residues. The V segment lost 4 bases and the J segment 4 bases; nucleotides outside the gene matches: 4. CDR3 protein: CATSILAGRETQYF. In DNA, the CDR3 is TGTGCCACCAGCATCCTAGCGGGAAGAGAGACCCAGTACTTC.

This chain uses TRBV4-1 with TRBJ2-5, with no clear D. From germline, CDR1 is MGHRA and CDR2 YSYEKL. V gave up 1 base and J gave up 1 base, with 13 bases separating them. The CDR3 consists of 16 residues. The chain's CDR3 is CASSQGRTLFQETQYF. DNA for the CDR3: TGCGCCAGCAGCCAAGGAAGAACTCTTTTCCAAGAGACCCAGTACTTC.

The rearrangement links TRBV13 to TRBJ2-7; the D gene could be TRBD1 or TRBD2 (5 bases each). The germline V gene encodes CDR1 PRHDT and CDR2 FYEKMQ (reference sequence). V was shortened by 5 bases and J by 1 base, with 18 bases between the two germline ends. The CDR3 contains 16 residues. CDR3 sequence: CASSPPEGPGSYEQYF. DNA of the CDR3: TGTGCCAGCAGCCCCCCCGAGGGGCCCGGTTCCTACGAGCAGTACTTC.

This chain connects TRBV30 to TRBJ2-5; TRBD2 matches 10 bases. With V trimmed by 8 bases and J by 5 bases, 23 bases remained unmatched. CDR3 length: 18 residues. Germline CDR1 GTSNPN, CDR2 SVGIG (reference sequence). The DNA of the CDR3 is TGTGCCCTGGACGGCCCTAGCGGGAGTAGGGTAGGGTGGGAGACCCAGTACTTC. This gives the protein CALDGPSGSRVGWETQYF.

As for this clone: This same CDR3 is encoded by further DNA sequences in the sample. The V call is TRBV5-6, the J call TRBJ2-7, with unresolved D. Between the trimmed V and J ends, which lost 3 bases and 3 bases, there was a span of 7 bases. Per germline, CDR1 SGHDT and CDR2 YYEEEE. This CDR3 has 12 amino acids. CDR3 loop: CASSSTDYEQYF. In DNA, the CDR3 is TGTGCCAGCAGCTCTACTGACTACGAGCAGTACTTC.

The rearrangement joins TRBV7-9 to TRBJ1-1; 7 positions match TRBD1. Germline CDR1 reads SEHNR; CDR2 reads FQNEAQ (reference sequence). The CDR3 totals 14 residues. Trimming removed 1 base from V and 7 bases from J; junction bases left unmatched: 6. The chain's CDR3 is CASSLVRGTVEAFF. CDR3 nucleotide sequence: TGTGCCAGCAGCTTAGTTCGCGGGACAGTTGAAGCTTTCTTT.